These 26 T cell receptor beta chains came from one sample sequenced in a study of regulatory T cells in long-lasting Graves disease (dated by TCRdb to the early 2020s). Library preparation was by multiplex PCR. Sequenced on an Illumina HiSeq 4000. CDR3 regions were amplified by Arm-PCR with iRepertoire HTBI primers to construct TCR beta libraries. Using fastp trimming at Q25 and MiXCR clonotype assembly, TCRdb reanalyzed the public sequencing data and kept in-frame beta chains. Records with the same CDR3 protein are collapsed into one entry carrying the most frequent genes and DNA. Present in this sample are 310,000 or so distinct CDR3 sequences, less than 20% of which were seen just once. The top ten clonotypes cover less than 30% of the sample. The time point tag for this specimen amounts to: persistent/refractory GD, antithyroid drugs over 5 years with positive TRAb. For both TCR sequencing and RNA sequencing, RNA was extracted from PBMCs using TRIzol.

Sequences were derived from peripheral blood mononuclear cells (PBMCs), sampled when the disease was refractory, from a patient treated with antithyroid drugs. These receptors originate from a female donor with Graves disease.

The sample holds many counts of this clonotype. The chain employs TRBV11-2 and TRBJ1-3; D uncertain. Trimming removed 0 bases at V and 7 bases at J, with 4 bases between. The CDR3 runs 12 residues. CDR1 is SGHAT and CDR2 is FQNNGV in the germline V gene. CDR3 protein: CASSLDENTIYF. The CDR3, as DNA: TGTGCCAGCAGCTTAGACGAGAACACCATATATTTT.

This clonotype was counted ten times or more. The chain couples TRBV6-2 or TRBV6-3 to TRBJ2-5; TRBD2 is a possible D gene (6 bases). This CDR3 has 13 residues. Deletions cut 2 bases from V and 3 bases from J, with 7 bases between. Per germline, CDR1 MNHEY and CDR2 SVGEGT. The CDR3 is CASSYRGKETQYF. In DNA form, the CDR3 reads TGTGCCAGCAGTTACCGGGGGAAAGAGACCCAGTACTTC.

This clonotype was observed at least ten times. The chain is built from TRBV11-2 and TRBJ1-6; tentative D call: TRBD1 (6 bases). The CDR3 covers 16 residues. Trimming shortened V by 5 bases and J by 6 bases, and 17 bases separated the two germline ends. Germline lookup yields CDR1 SGHAT and CDR2 FQNNGV. CDR3 bases: TGTGCCAGCAGCCCTCTCAGGGGACTGGGTAATTCACCCCTCCACTTT. Amino acid sequence: CASSPLRGLGNSPLHF.

The chain has TRBV19 and TRBJ1-6, with 9 bases identical to TRBD1. Germline CDR1 and CDR2: LNHDA and SQIVND (reference sequence). The CDR3 length is 15 residues. The V gene end was trimmed by 9 bases and the J gene end by 7 bases; junction bases not matched to a gene: 10. The CDR3 DNA sequence: TGTGCCAGCCAACAAGCCGGGACAGGGAATTCACCCCTCCACTTT. Encoded protein: CASQQAGTGNSPLHF.

There are many counts of this clonotype. The gene calls are TRBV12-3 or TRBV12-4 and TRBJ1-4, with D uncertain. This CDR3 has 12 residues. V was trimmed by 10 bases and J by 8 bases, leaving 14 bases between them. The chain's CDR3 is CATQMGSEKLFF. The DNA of the CDR3 is TGTGCCACCCAGATGGGGAGCGAAAAACTGTTTTTT.

This clonotype appeared a few times. The V call is TRBV12-3 or TRBV12-4, the J call TRBJ2-7; 7 bases fit TRBD1. Trimming cost V 6 bases and J 9 bases; bases outside gene matches: 8. This CDR3 has 12 amino acids. CDR3 amino acids: CASRDRLGGQYF. CDR3 bases: TGTGCCAGCAGGGACAGGTTGGGTGGGCAGTACTTC.

This clonotype was seen at least ten times. The rearrangement links TRBV15 to TRBJ1-1; D unclear. Germline-derived CDR1 and CDR2 are LNHNV and YYDKDF (reference sequence). The CDR3 consists of 15 residues. The germline V and J ends were trimmed by 2 bases and 1 base, with 11 bases remaining between them. The CDR3 here is CATSRSLTPNTEAFF. The CDR3 nucleotides are TGTGCCACCAGCAGATCGCTGACACCGAACACTGAAGCTTTCTTT.

This clonotype has more than one count but fewer than ten. The J gene is TRBJ2-5, the V gene TRBV7-3, with D possibly matching TRBD2 (6 bases). Germline-derived CDR1 and CDR2 are SGHTA and FQGTGA. The CDR3 totals 15 residues. V lost 5 bases and J 2 bases, leaving 15 bases between the germline ends. CDR3 sequence reads: CASSRTGLRQETQYF. The DNA for the CDR3 is TGTGCCAGCAGCCGGACGGGACTGAGACAAGAGACCCAGTACTTC.

As regards this clonotype: A single base separates this from a much larger clone, so it may be a read error. J is TRBJ1-5 and V is TRBV6-2 or TRBV6-3; a weak D match, TRBD1 (6 bases). The CDR3 runs to 16 residues. V was trimmed by 4 bases and J by 7 bases, leaving 20 bases between them. Germline CDR1 is MNHEY and CDR2 is SVGEGT. The CDR3 coding sequence is TGTGCCAGCAGTTTAAGGGGGACCCTAGGTGGCCAGCCCCAGCATTTT. This codes for CASSLRGTLGGQPQHF.

This clonotype showed up just a few times. The rearrangement links TRBV6-2 or TRBV6-3 to TRBJ1-1, with D possibly being TRBD1 (5 bases). The CDR3 runs to 13 residues. The germline V gene encodes CDR1 MNHEY and CDR2 SVGEGT. With 5 bases removed from V and 6 bases from J, the gap between germline ends came to 13 bases. This CDR3 is CASSVPGYPEAFF. In DNA form, the CDR3 reads TGTGCCAGCAGTGTACCAGGGTACCCTGAAGCTTTCTTT.

Many counts were recorded for this clonotype. The rearrangement links TRBV20-1 to TRBJ2-5; a possible D gene is TRBD1 (8 bases). The CDR3 loop spans 14 amino acids. The V end was cut by 3 bases, the J end by 4 bases, with 15 bases between. CDR1 and CDR2 from the germline V gene are DFQATT and SNEGSKA (reference sequence). The CDR3: CSARTNRGGETQYF. In nucleotides, the CDR3 is TGCAGTGCTAGGACAAACAGGGGGGGAGAGACCCAGTACTTC.

For this clonotype: Given a much more abundant clone one base away, this may be a read error. The chain couples TRBV12-3 or TRBV12-4 to TRBJ2-7; 10 bases line up with TRBD2. This CDR3 has 14 amino acids. CDR3 nucleotides: TGTGCCGGCAGTTTTCTAGCGGGAGCCTACGAGCAGTACTTC. This gives the protein CAGSFLAGAYEQYF.

The sample holds many counts of this clonotype. CDR3 protein: CASSIRRGVGVGNQPQHF. Here the CDR3 DNA reads TGTGCCAGCAGTATACGACGGGGAGTTGGGGTTGGCAATCAGCCCCAGCATTTT. This chain connects TRBV28 to TRBJ1-5; no firm D call. There are 18 residues in the CDR3. Germline CDR1 MDHEN, CDR2 SYDVKM. V was trimmed by 5 bases and J by 2 bases, leaving 22 bases between them. The full variable domain, rest sourced from reference TRBV28 and TRBJ1-5, is DVKVTQSSRYLVKRTGEKVFLECVQDMDHENMFWYRQDPGLGLRLIYFSYDVKMKEKGDIPEGYSVSREKKERFSLILESASTNQTSMYLCASSIRRGVGVGNQPQHFGDGTRLSIL.

This clonotype appeared many times. The V and J genes are TRBV28 and TRBJ2-5; unclear D gene. There are 11 residues in the CDR3. V lost 8 bases, J lost 5 bases, and 9 bases lay in between. Germline CDR1 is MDHEN and CDR2 is SYDVKM. In DNA form, the CDR3 reads TGTGCCAGCGGGCCAAGGGAGACCCAGTACTTC. Amino acids: CASGPRETQYF.

This clonotype was seen more than once but under ten times. V is TRBV3-1 and J is TRBJ1-2; tentative D call: TRBD1 (5 bases). Germline CDR1 LGHDT, CDR2 YNNKEL (reference sequence). This CDR3 has 16 residues. V was cut by 6 bases and J by 5 bases, with 22 bases left in between. CDR3 in DNA: TGTGCCAGCAGTTACGACCGACCCATACAGGTTTATGGCTACACCTTC. Translated, it gives CASSYDRPIQVYGYTF.

The CDR3 DNA is TGTGCTAGTGGTTTGGTACTGGGAGGGGGCGGGAACACTGAAGCTTTCTTT. Amino acid sequence: CASGLVLGGGGNTEAFF. V gene TRBV12-5 combines with J gene TRBJ1-1, with TRBD1 identical over 7 bases. The CDR3 consists of 17 residues. Germline V gene lookup returns CDR1 LGHNT and CDR2 FRNRAP. Unmatched junction bases numbered 8, after V lost 0 bases and J lost 1 base.

This clonotype was seen a few times. The chain combines TRBV3-1 with TRBJ2-5; 7 positions match TRBD1. Per the germline V gene, CDR1 is LGHDT and CDR2 is YNNKEL (reference sequence). The CDR3 contains 13 residues. The trim removed 4 bases at V and 5 bases at J, leaving 4 bases unmatched. CDR3 nucleotides: TGTGCCAGCAGCCGGGGACAGTCGGAGACCCAGTACTTC. It codes for CASSRGQSETQYF.

On this clonotype: Just one base apart from a much larger clone, this may be a read error. The chain combines TRBV7-2 with TRBJ1-2, with a tentative D call TRBD1 (5 bases). The V gene lost 5 bases and the J gene lost 8 bases, with 24 bases spanning the gap. In germline, CDR1 is SGHTA, CDR2 FQGNSA. The CDR3 has 16 residues. In nucleotides, the CDR3 is TGTACCAGCAGCCCCCCGCTGGACTGGATCCGGGACGGCTACACCTTC. Translating it yields CTSSPPLDWIRDGYTF.

This clonotype was seen many times. CDR3: CASQASASGANVLTF. In DNA form, the CDR3 reads TGTGCCAGCCAGGCCTCGGCTTCTGGGGCCAACGTCCTGACTTTC. The V call is TRBV6-1, the J call TRBJ2-6, with no clear D. Trimming removed 8 bases at V and 1 base at J, with 12 bases between. The CDR3 sequence is 15 residues long. Germline lookup yields CDR1 MNHNS and CDR2 SASEGT.

Many counts were recorded for this clonotype. This chain links TRBV14 with TRBJ2-7, with D perhaps given as TRBD1 or TRBD2 (5 bases each). Germline lookup yields CDR1 SGHDN and CDR2 FVKESK. V was pared by 4 bases and J by 2 bases, with 12 bases between. The CDR3 extends over 14 amino acids. As DNA, the CDR3 is TGTGCCAGCAGCCTCGGGACGTCCACCTACGAGCAGTACTTC. This gives the protein CASSLGTSTYEQYF.

There are many counts of this clonotype. The chain has TRBV11-2 and TRBJ1-5; TRBD1 agrees at 7 bases. CDR1 SGHAT and CDR2 FQNNGV come from the germline V gene. The CDR3 covers 16 residues. V gave up 1 base and J gave up 1 base; unmatched junction bases: 4. The CDR3 DNA reads as TGTGCCAGCAGCTTAGTCGAGGGGGCGAGCAATCAGCCCCAGCATTTT. Amino acids: CASSLVEGASNQPQHF.

In the case of this clonotype: This may be a read error: a much more frequent sequence differs by one nucleotide. V gene TRBV10-3 combines with J gene TRBJ2-7; the D gene is possibly TRBD2 (5 bases). The CDR3 totals 18 residues. CDR1 and CDR2 from the germline V gene are ENHRY and SYGVKD. The chain's CDR3 is CAIGESAWRGQNSYEQYF. The CDR3 DNA is TGTGCCATCGGTGAGTCAGCCTGGAGAGGGCAGAACAGTTACGAGCAGTACTTC.

Ten or more counts support this clonotype. V gene TRBV12-3 or TRBV12-4 combines with J gene TRBJ2-2; possible D gene TRBD1, 6 bases. The CDR3 sequence is 12 residues long. Between the trimmed V and J ends, which lost 10 bases and 6 bases, there was a span of 12 bases. This chain's CDR3 is CATLGGPGELFF. The CDR3 DNA follows: TGTGCCACCCTAGGGGGTCCCGGGGAGCTGTTTTTT.

Ten or more counts support this clonotype. This sequence joins TRBV15 and TRBJ1-1; D remains unclear. The CDR3 is 15 residues long. In germline, CDR1 is LNHNV, CDR2 YYDKDF (reference sequence). Trimming shortened V by 0 bases and J by 2 bases, and 10 bases separated the two germline ends. CDR3 DNA sequence: TGTGCCACCAGCAGAGATCAAAAACATAACACTGAAGCTTTCTTT. Translation gives CATSRDQKHNTEAFF.

This clonotype was seen repeatedly, ten times or more. The V and J genes are TRBV7-3 and TRBJ2-7; 7 bases match TRBD1. Germline V gives CDR1 SGHTA, CDR2 FQGTGA. V was pared by 6 bases and J by 6 bases, with 8 bases of the junction left unmatched. The CDR3 loop spans 13 amino acids. CDR3 DNA: TGTGCCAGCAGGTCGCCTGACAGGGTCGAGCAGTACTTC. Its protein product is CASRSPDRVEQYF.

This clonotype was detected a few times. The chain links TRBV7-2 to TRBJ1-3; TRBD1 matches 10 bases. V dropped 5 bases and J dropped 4; count of bases not matched to a gene: 8. The germline V gene encodes CDR1 SGHTA and CDR2 FQGNSA. The CDR3 is made up of 16 amino acids. The CDR3 here is CASSPQTGGWGNTIYF. The CDR3 DNA reads as TGTGCCAGCAGCCCACAGACAGGGGGCTGGGGAAACACCATATATTTT.